The sequence of this T cell receptor beta chain was determined in a study of T-cell memory formation after mild COVID-19. Study in general: Among the donors, TCR clusters were largely specific to each donor. Study-level findings and limits: Among CD4+ contracting clones, most were CM and EM, and CD8+ ones EMRA.

About this clonotype itself: Antigen specificity is unknown.

TCRdb passed the 5' RACE reads through MiXCR, listing each CDR3 protein once. The repertoire holds roughly 620,000 distinct CDR3 sequences, with more than 15% as singletons. Germline V gives CDR1 SGDLS, CDR2 YYNGEE. V was pared by 3 bases and J by 8 bases, with 10 bases of the junction left unmatched. CDR3 length equals 17 residues. The clonotype originates from an adult woman who had mild COVID-19 (a few samples of this study predate the infection). Cell type and time point are not known. Sequenced material: PBMCs or a T cell subset sorted from them (not recorded which). The genes are TRBV9 and TRBJ2-1; 14 bases agree with TRBD2. The CDR3 loop reads CASSAGTSGSPGDEQFF. CDR3 nucleotides: TGTGCCAGCAGCGCGGGGACTAGCGGGAGTCCCGGGGATGAGCAGTTCTTC.